This T cell receptor (beta chain) stems from a study of OX40 agonist ivuxolimab in advanced cancers. With respect to the entire study: Ivuxolimab was a fully human IgG2 agonistic monoclonal antibody targeting the costimulatory receptor OX40 (CD134). Intravenous ivuxolimab was administered to patients every 2 weeks at six dose levels: 0.01, 0.1, 0.3, 1.5, 3 and 10 mg/kg. The dose-escalation cohort was about 86% male with a mean age of about 60 years, ranging from about 23 to 85. The monotherapy dose-escalation portion (N of about 47 patients) of the phase I ivuxolimab trial is reported in the paper. Among the 50 to 55 dose-escalation patients, about 20 had hepatocellular carcinoma, 15 or so melanoma, 9 renal cell carcinoma and 9 head and neck cancer. Prior anti-PD-1, anti-PD-L1 or anti-CTLA-4 therapy was permitted, and approximately 41% of dose-escalation patients had received checkpoint inhibitors. Peripheral TCRbeta sequencing was intended to test whether TCR sequence diversity was altered and clonal T-cell expansion was caused by ivuxolimab. Partial responses occurred in three dose-escalation patients: two with cutaneous melanoma and one with hepatocellular carcinoma. Broader findings and caveats from the paper: At doses of 0.1 to 3.0 mg/kg, clonal expansion of both CD4+ and CD8+ blood T cells was observed from baseline to week 6. Low levels of normalized T-cell clonal expansion were also shown by some nonresponding patients. In the 0.1-3.0 mg/kg groups, partial responders had among the lowest normalized peripheral clonal expansion, particularly in CD8+ T cells. After ivuxolimab, CD8+ T cells had more expanded clones than CD4+ T cells on average. The antigen specificity of the clonally expanded peripheral T cells was not determined.

The trial excluded patients who had a history of autoimmune disease or who were on systemic immunosuppression. In every dose cohort, peripheral blood was drawn for TCR sequencing at baseline, cycle 4 day 1, and cycle 7 day 1. The samples were taken from a phase I, first-in-human, multicenter, open-label dose-escalation trial of ivuxolimab. The trial enrolled adults with locally advanced or metastatic head and neck squamous cell, hepatocellular, melanoma or renal cell carcinoma. Before TCR sequencing, CD4+ and CD8+ T cells were separately sorted from peripheral blood. The CDR3 has 18 amino acids, counting the end cysteine and phenylalanine. Solely the CDR3 DNA is kept, with 54 bases framed from the first base. According to the germline V gene (reference sequence), CDR1 reads MNHEY and CDR2 reads SMNVEV. V loses 6 bases at its end and J loses 1 base; junction bases beyond the gene matches: 14. About this clone: There is no known antigen for this receptor. No much larger clone exists at a distance of one base, and base qualities are not known.

For sequencing of the TCRbeta CDR3 region, genomic DNA was extracted from the sorted cells. The immunoSEQ Assay was used to sequence the TCRbeta CDR3 regions. What TCRdb holds here is the immuneACCESS table cut down to in-frame rearrangements. Part of the clones is not present; checked against another copy, under half of the missing clones reflect an unresolved V gene, and the others are unexplained. This sample holds 77,000 or so clones; 81% were observed only once. The ten most abundant clones make up approximately 5% of the sample. The sequence was collected from an adult with an advanced solid tumor such as melanoma, head and neck, liver or kidney cancer. Sequencing used CD4+ or CD8+ T cells sorted from blood, obtained in a trial of the OX40 agonist ivuxolimab. This sequence uses TRBV27 and TRBJ2-5; the junction holds 10 bases that match TRBD2. CDR3 loop: CASSTAPPRTSGQETQYF. The sequenced DNA: TGTGCCAGCAGCACGGCACCCCCCAGGACTAGCGGCCAAGAGACCCAGTACTTC.